The TCR beta chain under discussion was sequenced for a study of shared clonotypes between healthy human individuals. Sequenced by immunoSEQ multiplex PCR; TCRdb stores in-frame clones only, minus some. The table has about 2.4 million clones, over 85% seen once. The CDR3 has 15 residues. Germline CDR1 MNHEY, CDR2 SMNVEV (reference sequence). V was clipped by 5 bases and J by 8 bases, with 19 bases between them. Source material: naive CD4+ T cells sorted from blood. Subset meaning: CD45RA+ positively selected. The source is a man younger than 30 in good health. The rearrangement links TRBV27 to TRBJ2-1; D possibly uses TRBD1 or TRBD2 (5 bases each). CDR3 region: CASSPYGATADEQFF. The CDR3 DNA follows: TGTGCCAGCAGTCCTTACGGGGCCACGGCGGATGAGCAGTTCTTC.